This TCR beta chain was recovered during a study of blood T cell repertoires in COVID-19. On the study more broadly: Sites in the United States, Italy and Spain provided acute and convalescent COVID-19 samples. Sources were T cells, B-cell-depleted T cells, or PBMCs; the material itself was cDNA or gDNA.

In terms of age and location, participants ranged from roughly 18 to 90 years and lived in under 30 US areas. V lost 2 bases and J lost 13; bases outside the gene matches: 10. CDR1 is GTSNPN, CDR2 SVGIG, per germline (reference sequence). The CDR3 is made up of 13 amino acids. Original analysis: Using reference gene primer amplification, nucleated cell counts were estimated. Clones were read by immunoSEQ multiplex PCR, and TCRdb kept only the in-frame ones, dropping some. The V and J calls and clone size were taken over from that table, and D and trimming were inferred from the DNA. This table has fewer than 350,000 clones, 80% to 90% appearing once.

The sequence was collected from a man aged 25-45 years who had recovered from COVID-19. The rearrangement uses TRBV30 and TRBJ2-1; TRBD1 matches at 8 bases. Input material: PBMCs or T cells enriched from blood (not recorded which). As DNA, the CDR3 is TGTGCCTGGAGTCGGGACAGGAGAAAACATCAGTTCTTC. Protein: CAWSRDRRKHQFF. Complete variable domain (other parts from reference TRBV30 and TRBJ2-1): SQTIHQWPATLVQPVGSPLSLECTVEGTSNPNLYWYRQAAGRGLQLLFYSVGIGQISSEVPQNLSASRPQDRQFILSSKKLLLSDSGFYLCAWSRDRRKHQFFGPGTRLTVL.